The entry below gives a single T cell receptor beta chain sequence along with its context. This entry is derived from a study of circulating tumor DNA in untreated peripheral T-cell lymphoma. Per germline, CDR1 KGHSH and CDR2 LQKENI. Between the trimmed V and J ends, which lost 4 bases and 1 base, there was a span of 13 bases. The CDR3 sequence is 15 residues long. The assay was immunoSEQ multiplex PCR, and TCRdb's table has in-frame clones only and misses some. The table has more than 9,000 clones, roughly 80% seen once; the top ten hold around a third. Sequencing was done on a sample of tumor tissue. This receptor was taken from a human donor with peripheral T-cell lymphoma. The chain employs TRBV18 and TRBJ2-5; D is possibly TRBD1 (6 bases). The CDR3 sequence is CASSQETGIQETQYF. CDR3 sequence (DNA): TGTGCCAGCTCACAGGAGACAGGTATCCAAGAGACCCAGTACTTC.